This T cell receptor beta chain originates from a study of shared clonotypes between healthy human individuals. Study results and limitations: Shared clonotypes: approximately 4.5% naive CD4, roughly 4% naive CD8, less than 2.5% memory CD4, about 0.4% memory CD8.

Sequencing was performed with immunoSEQ multiplex PCR; in TCRdb, only in-frame clones are kept and a portion is missing. This sample carries 2,100,000 or so clones, roughly 95% of them seen once, and the ten largest clones take approximately 0.13%. Trimming left V 6 bases short and J 8 bases short, with 14 bases between. In germline, CDR1 is MNHEY, CDR2 SMNVEV (reference sequence). The CDR3 totals 14 residues. This clone came up a few times. The antigen remains unidentified. The V and J genes are TRBV27 and TRBJ1-6; no firm D call. The sample was naive CD4+ T cells sorted from blood. Subset of the sample: CD45RA+ positively selected. The source of this sequence is a man younger than 35 in good health. CDR3 protein: CASRPARDDSPLHF. CDR3 DNA sequence: TGTGCCAGCAGACCTGCAAGGGATGATTCACCCCTCCACTTT.